A single TCR beta chain is shown here with its context. Its antigen remains unknown. Germline CDR1 is SGHAT and CDR2 is FQNNGV. V shed 1 base, J shed 5 bases, and the junction held 9 bases outside the gene matches. The CDR3 contains 16 residues. The authors amplified TCR beta CDR3 regions, and they did so from RNA transcripts for repertoire sequencing. HTBI primers served in a first-round RT-PCR, which a second-round multiplex PCR followed. Each CDR3 protein gets one entry after TCRdb re-called the multiplex PCR reads with MiXCR. This table has about 480,000 distinct CDR3 sequences, approximately 14% appearing once. The sample belongs to a study of Graves' ophthalmopathy and Graves' hyperthyroidism. Whole-study findings and limits: A 13-signature model separated ophthalmopathy from stable hyperthyroidism, reaching roughly 85% sensitivity and around 83% specificity cross-validated. Among thyroid clonotypes expanded above 0.001 frequency, most also appeared in blood.

Patients were left out if they had other autoimmune diseases, uncontrolled infections, pregnancy or lactation. An approximately 10 ml volume of fresh peripheral blood provided the PBMCs. The TCR sequence derives from a woman aged 25-40 years with Graves' ophthalmopathy. The sequencing sample was made of blood. The genes are TRBV11-2 and TRBJ2-5; TRBD2 agrees at 8 bases. CDR3 sequence reads: CASSLVVAGGAETQYF. CDR3 in DNA: TGTGCCAGCAGCTTAGTAGTAGCCGGGGGGGCTGAGACCCAGTACTTC.